This passage covers 6 T cell receptor beta chains from one sample sequenced in a study of blood T cell repertoires in COVID-19. Generated by immunoSEQ multiplex PCR, the TCRdb table keeps only in-frame clones and is missing some. The sample lists 400,000 to 500,000 clones, about 88% occurring once. Specimen: PBMCs or T cells enriched from blood (not recorded which). The receptors originated from a woman between 18 and 30 years old who had been exposed to COVID-19.

The rearrangement links TRBV7-9 to TRBJ2-7, with 7 nucleotides matching TRBD2. The CDR3 spans 17 residues. Germline trimming cut 5 bases from V and 4 bases from J; bases unmatched to any gene: 17. The germline gives CDR1 SEHNR, CDR2 FQNEAQ (reference sequence). In DNA form, the CDR3 reads TGTGCCAGCAGCGGAGGCGTTGTTGGCGGGAGAGAGTACGAGCAGTACTTC. Protein product: CASSGGVVGGREYEQYF.

This chain connects TRBV6-5 to TRBJ2-7; 11 bases fit TRBD2. From germline, CDR1 is MNHEY and CDR2 SVGAGI. V lost 0 bases, J lost 3 bases, and 4 bases stayed unmatched. The CDR3 loop spans 16 amino acids. CDR3 nucleotides: TGTGCCAGCAGTTACTCCGGGACTAGCGGATACTACGAGCAGTACTTC. Residues: CASSYSGTSGYYEQYF.

The chain joins TRBV9 to TRBJ1-1; TRBD1 might be the D (5 bases). V was clipped by 3 bases and J by 4 bases, with 7 bases between them. The CDR3 consists of 12 residues. In germline, CDR1 is SGDLS, CDR2 YYNGEE. The CDR3 nucleotides read TGTGCCAGCAGCGGCGACAGCACTGAAGCTTTCTTT. Translating gives CASSGDSTEAFF.

CDR3 sequence (DNA): TGTGCCAGCAGCTTAGATCCTAGCGGGACCTACGAGCAGTACTTC. Its translation is CASSLDPSGTYEQYF. The rearrangement links TRBV7-2 to TRBJ2-7; 9 nucleotides line up with TRBD2. Losses at the gene ends were 1 base for V and 2 bases for J; bases not matched to a gene: 3. The CDR3 totals 15 residues. Germline V lookup: CDR1 SGHTA, CDR2 FQGNSA. Complete variable domain (other parts from reference TRBV7-2 and TRBJ2-7): GAGVSQSPSNKVTEKGKDVELRCDPISGHTALYWYRQSLGQGLEFLIYFQGNSAPDKSGLPSDRFSAERTGGSVSTLTIQRTQQEDSAVYLCASSLDPSGTYEQYFGPGTRLTVT.

The V call is TRBV6-2 or TRBV6-3, the J call TRBJ2-7; D possibly corresponds to TRBD1 (5 bases). Germline lookup yields CDR1 MNHEY and CDR2 SVGEGT. The ends were cut back, 4 bases at V and 7 bases at J, with 23 bases in the middle. CDR3 size: 16 residues. This CDR3 is CASSSLASGQGGEQYF. The CDR3, as DNA: TGTGCCAGCAGTTCGTTGGCCTCGGGTCAGGGCGGAGAGCAGTACTTC.

The V call is TRBV28, the J call TRBJ1-6, with 9 bases identical to TRBD1. This CDR3 contains 16 residues. Germline trimming cut 8 bases from V and 6 bases from J; bases unmatched to any gene: 11. Germline V gives CDR1 MDHEN, CDR2 SYDVKM. CDR3 amino acids: CASVSGQGLGNSPLHF. Written as DNA, the CDR3 is TGTGCCAGCGTCTCCGGACAGGGGCTCGGTAATTCACCCCTCCACTTT.